The 32 T cell receptor beta chains presented below share a single source sample, sequenced in a study of blood T cell repertoires in COVID-19. Assay: immunoSEQ multiplex PCR; the TCRdb copy retains only in-frame clones and omits some. The data show under 200,000 clones, around 80% seen once. Material for sequencing was PBMCs or T cells enriched from blood (not recorded which). All receptors come from a middle-aged man who had recovered from COVID-19.

This clone has a handful of counts. This chain links TRBV12-3 or TRBV12-4 with TRBJ1-2; D remains unclear. The CDR3 sequence is 11 residues long. Deletions cut 2 bases from V and 5 bases from J, with 3 bases between. In DNA, the CDR3 is TGTGCCAGCAGTTTAACATATGGCTACACCTTC. Translation gives CASSLTYGYTF.

The chain couples TRBV4-1 to TRBJ2-7; TRBD2 might be the D (5 bases). Germline V gene data show CDR1 as MGHRA and CDR2 as YSYEKL. This CDR3 contains 13 residues. Trimming removed 2 bases at V and 6 bases at J, with 11 bases between. The CDR3 here is CASSQREAGEQYF. The CDR3 nucleotides are TGCGCCAGCAGCCAACGTGAGGCGGGCGAGCAGTACTTC.

The chain is built from TRBV7-2 and TRBJ2-2, with D maybe TRBD1 (6 bases). The V gene's germline CDR1 is SGHTA and CDR2 FQGNSA. This CDR3 spans 18 amino acids. Trimming removed 0 bases from V and 5 bases from J, with 19 bases in between. DNA of the CDR3: TGTGCCAGCAGCTTAGCGATAGTTACAGGGACGGGGACCGGGGAGCTGTTTTTT. Amino acid sequence: CASSLAIVTGTGTGELFF.

V gene TRBV5-6 combines with J gene TRBJ2-7; 9 positions agree with TRBD1. With V trimmed by 4 bases and J by 0 bases, 5 bases remained unmatched. The CDR3 is made up of 15 amino acids. Germline-derived CDR1 and CDR2 are SGHDT and YYEEEE. CDR3 amino acids: CASSKPGQGSYEQYF. In nucleotides, the CDR3 is TGTGCCAGCAGCAAACCGGGACAGGGCTCCTACGAGCAGTACTTC.

The chain recombines TRBV28 with TRBJ2-7, with 10 bases aligning to TRBD1. Germline CDR1 MDHEN, CDR2 SYDVKM. After removal of 6 bases from V and 3 bases from J, the junction contained 8 bases not matched to a gene. The CDR3 extends over 15 amino acids. This CDR3 is CASSAGTGANYEQYF. CDR3 DNA: TGTGCCAGCAGCGCGGGGACAGGGGCCAACTACGAGCAGTACTTC. Together with reference TRBV28 and TRBJ2-7, the CDR3 gives the full variable domain: DVKVTQSSRYLVKRTGEKVFLECVQDMDHENMFWYRQDPGLGLRLIYFSYDVKMKEKGDIPEGYSVSREKKERFSLILESASTNQTSMYLCASSAGTGANYEQYFGPGTRLTVT.

This chain links TRBV7-9 with TRBJ2-7; D unresolved. There are 15 residues in the CDR3. The V gene lost 1 base and the J gene lost 3 bases, with 13 bases spanning the gap. From germline, CDR1 is SEHNR and CDR2 FQNEAQ (reference sequence). DNA of the CDR3: TGTGCCAGCAGCTTAGGCCCCGAGGATATCTACGAGCAGTACTTC. This translates into CASSLGPEDIYEQYF.

This clone was found a few times. The DNA of the CDR3 is TGTGCCAGCAGCTTAACCGGGATTACGTACACAGATACGCAGTATTTT. Amino acid sequence: CASSLTGITYTDTQYF. V is TRBV7-3 and J is TRBJ2-3; a weak D match, TRBD2 (5 bases). Trimming shortened V by 0 bases and J by 2 bases, and 12 bases separated the two germline ends. The CDR3 is 16 amino acids. The V gene's germline CDR1 is SGHTA and CDR2 FQGTGA.

This chain connects TRBV28 to TRBJ2-5; tentative D call: TRBD1 (5 bases). Between the trimmed V and J ends, which lost 2 bases and 4 bases, there was a span of 14 bases. Germline assignment: CDR1 MDHEN and CDR2 SYDVKM. CDR3 size: 15 residues. CDR3 region: CASSLPGGAGETQYF. The CDR3 DNA reads TGTGCCAGCAGTTTACCGGGTGGGGCAGGAGAGACCCAGTACTTC.

In DNA form, the CDR3 reads TGTGCCAGCAGTTCCGACAGGGGGAAGCAGTACTTC. Its translation: CASSSDRGKQYF. The gene calls are TRBV6-5 and TRBJ2-7, with 9 bases matching TRBD1. This CDR3 contains 12 residues. Germline V gene lookup returns CDR1 MNHEY and CDR2 SVGAGI. Trimming removed 4 bases from V and 8 bases from J; junction bases left unmatched: 3.

V gene TRBV7-8 combines with J gene TRBJ1-1; D gene unclear. Germline-derived CDR1 and CDR2 are SGHVS and FQNEAQ. The CDR3 sequence is 15 residues long. Trimming removed 5 bases from V and 1 base from J, with 14 bases in between. The CDR3 nucleotides read TGTGCCAGCAGCCCTTGGGTGACGGGGAACACTGAAGCTTTCTTT. This sequence encodes CASSPWVTGNTEAFF.

The genes are TRBV28 and TRBJ1-6, with TRBD1 as a possible D gene (5 bases). The CDR3 has 20 residues. Germline V CDR1 and CDR2: MDHEN, SYDVKM. V gave up 3 bases and J gave up 7 bases, with 28 bases separating them. The chain's CDR3 is CASSFFLSQGPRDENSPLHF. The DNA for the CDR3 is TGTGCCAGCAGTTTCTTTTTAAGTCAGGGCCCCAGGGATGAAAATTCACCCCTCCACTTT.

This chain joins TRBV14 and TRBJ2-7, with a weak D call TRBD2 (6 bases). Germline V gene lookup returns CDR1 SGHDN and CDR2 FVKESK. The CDR3 loop spans 16 amino acids. Trimming cost V 1 base and J 0 bases, with 13 bases left between them. The CDR3 sequence is CASSQGSPGDSYEQYF. CDR3 bases: TGTGCCAGCAGCCAAGGCAGCCCGGGGGACTCCTACGAGCAGTACTTC.

The gene calls are TRBV19 and TRBJ1-1; 9 bases align to TRBD1. The ends lost 3 bases at V and 1 base at J; junction bases unmatched: 15. The CDR3 totals 19 residues. Per the germline V gene, CDR1 is LNHDA and CDR2 is SQIVND (reference sequence). The CDR3: CASSMVEGQGTPRNTEAFF. In DNA form, the CDR3 reads TGTGCCAGTAGTATGGTGGAGGGACAGGGAACCCCGAGGAACACTGAAGCTTTCTTT.

The V gene is TRBV28, the J gene TRBJ1-3, with D possibly TRBD1 on 5 matching bases. V lost 5 bases to trimming and J lost 0 bases, with 17 bases between them. This CDR3 has 17 amino acids. Per the germline V gene, CDR1 is MDHEN and CDR2 is SYDVKM. CDR3 in amino acids: CASSLGAGFVSGNTIYF. DNA for the CDR3: TGTGCCAGCAGTCTAGGGGCAGGTTTCGTCTCTGGAAACACCATATATTTT.

The V gene is TRBV6-5, the J gene TRBJ2-2; 10 nucleotides match TRBD1. Per the germline V gene, CDR1 is MNHEY and CDR2 is SVGAGI. The J segment lost 4 bases and the V segment lost 7 bases, leaving 6 bases of the junction unmatched. The CDR3 loop spans 15 amino acids. This chain's CDR3 is CASMGQGYGTGELFF. The CDR3 nucleotides are TGTGCCAGCATGGGACAGGGGTATGGCACCGGGGAGCTGTTTTTT.

This clone came up a few times. The chain joins TRBV28 to TRBJ1-4; D perhaps matches TRBD1 (5 bases). CDR1 and CDR2 (germline): MDHEN, SYDVKM. This CDR3 contains 15 residues. Trimming pared 2 bases from V and 4 bases from J, leaving 11 bases between. As DNA, the CDR3 is TGTGCCAGCAGTTTACAAGGCGGGGGTAATGAAAAACTGTTTTTT. It is translated as CASSLQGGGNEKLFF.

The chain joins TRBV7-9 to TRBJ2-2; tentatively, D is TRBD1 (5 bases). Germline V gives CDR1 SEHNR, CDR2 FQNEAQ (reference sequence). Trimming cost V 5 bases and J 5 bases, with 9 bases left between them. CDR3 length: 13 amino acids. The CDR3 region is CASSTTATGELFF. DNA for the CDR3: TGTGCCAGCAGCACGACAGCTACCGGGGAGCTGTTTTTT.

The rearrangement links TRBV10-1 to TRBJ2-2; 12 bases map to TRBD2. This CDR3 is built from 14 residues. Trimming cost V 9 bases and J 7 bases; bases outside gene matches: 6. Germline lookup yields CDR1 WNHNN and CDR2 SYGVQD (reference sequence). The chain's CDR3 is CASRLAGVVGELFF. The CDR3 DNA is TGCGCCAGTAGACTAGCGGGAGTGGTCGGGGAGCTGTTTTTT.

This clone occurred once. V usage is TRBV25-1 and J usage is TRBJ1-5; D is undetermined. CDR3 length: 14 residues. Per the germline V gene, CDR1 is MGHDK and CDR2 is SYGVNS. V was cut by 5 bases and J by 4 bases, with 12 bases left in between. CDR3 nucleotides: TGTGCCAGCAGTTATACCGGGTTAAATCAGCCCCAGCATTTT. Translated, it gives CASSYTGLNQPQHF.

The chain carries TRBV5-1 and TRBJ1-3, with 8 positions matching TRBD1. V was clipped by 0 bases and J by 4 bases; unmatched bases: 6. This CDR3 region has 16 residues. CDR1 is SGHRS and CDR2 is YFSETQ in the germline V gene. CDR3 residues: CASSLEDRVSGNTIYF. CDR3 DNA: TGCGCCAGCAGCTTGGAGGACAGGGTTTCAGGAAACACCATATATTTT.

For the CDR3, the DNA is TGTGCCAGCCCCTTAGGGGGAAACACTGAAGCTTTCTTT. Its translation is CASPLGGNTEAFF. The chain couples TRBV12-3 or TRBV12-4 to TRBJ1-1, with D possibly matching TRBD1 (6 bases). V was shortened by 8 bases and J by 2 bases, with 12 bases between the two germline ends. There are 13 residues in the CDR3.

The chain recombines TRBV5-1 with TRBJ2-3, with D possibly TRBD1 on 5 matching bases. In germline, CDR1 is SGHRS, CDR2 YFSETQ. V lost 0 bases, J lost 4 bases, and 18 bases lay in between. The CDR3 length is 17 residues. Here the CDR3 reads CASSLARDSLIPDTQYF. The CDR3 DNA sequence: TGCGCCAGCAGCTTGGCTCGTGACAGCCTAATCCCAGATACGCAGTATTTT.

J is TRBJ1-1 and V is TRBV28, with D uncertain. The CDR3 length is 11 residues. Trimming shortened V by 5 bases and J by 4 bases, and 5 bases separated the two germline ends. Per germline, CDR1 MDHEN and CDR2 SYDVKM. Here the CDR3 DNA reads TGTGCCAGCAGTATTCTCACTGAAGCTTTCTTT. Translating gives CASSILTEAFF.

The chain uses TRBV7-2 and TRBJ2-3; the match to TRBD2 covers 9 bases. With V trimmed by 1 base and J by 1 base, 3 bases remained unmatched. Germline-derived CDR1 and CDR2 are SGHTA and FQGNSA. This CDR3 has 16 residues. The CDR3 DNA reads as TGTGCCAGCAGCTTAGTGGCGGGGGGGGGCACAGATACGCAGTATTTT. It codes for CASSLVAGGGTDTQYF.

The V gene is TRBV2, the J gene TRBJ1-5; a weak D match, TRBD1 (5 bases). The CDR3 length is 14 residues. V lost 2 bases and J 4 bases, leaving 9 bases between the germline ends. Looked up from germline, CDR1 is SNHLY and CDR2 is FYNNEI. The CDR3 is CASSEQGNNQPQHF. For the CDR3, the DNA is TGTGCCAGCAGTGAACAGGGAAATAATCAGCCCCAGCATTTT.

Only one count was recorded for this clone. The V call is TRBV5-1, the J call TRBJ2-5; 10 nucleotides match TRBD1. The V and J ends lost 1 base and 1 base, in that order; junction bases with no gene match: 13. Germline V lookup: CDR1 SGHRS, CDR2 YFSETQ. CDR3 length equals 19 residues. The DNA for the CDR3 is TGCGCCAGCAGCTTGAGGCCGCCCGGGACAGGGGCTTCCCAAGAGACCCAGTACTTC. Translated, it gives CASSLRPPGTGASQETQYF. Full variable domain (remainder filled in from reference TRBV5-1 and TRBJ2-5): KAGVTQTPRYLIKTRGQQVTLSCSPISGHRSVSWYQQTPGQGLQFLFEYFSETQRNKGNFPGRFSGRQFSNSRSEMNVSTLELGDSALYLCASSLRPPGTGASQETQYFGPGTRLLVL.

The gene calls are TRBV24-1 and TRBJ2-5; 10 bases agree with TRBD2. Germline assignment: CDR1 KGHDR and CDR2 SFDVKD. The CDR3 is 14 residues long. V was clipped by 4 bases and J by 3 bases; unmatched bases: 1. The CDR3 DNA reads TGTGCCACCAGTGACAGCGGGGGGGAAGAGACCCAGTACTTC. It yields the protein CATSDSGGEETQYF.

The rearrangement links TRBV9 to TRBJ2-1, with D perhaps matching TRBD2 (7 bases). CDR1 SGDLS and CDR2 YYNGEE come from the germline V gene. Trimming stripped 0 bases from V and 4 bases from J, with 17 bases between. The CDR3 runs 17 residues. The CDR3 nucleotides are TGTGCCAGCAGCGTAGCTTTGTCGGGGGGCGAGTACAATGAGCAGTTCTTC. Amino acids: CASSVALSGGEYNEQFF.

The chain combines TRBV7-8 with TRBJ1-6; unclear D gene. Per germline, CDR1 SGHVS and CDR2 FQNEAQ. This CDR3 is built from 16 residues. Trimming took 7 bases from V and 7 from J, leaving 20 bases between them. CDR3 nucleotides: TGTGCCAGCAACCAATTCACGGCCGGCGGGAATTCACCCCTCCACTTT. It is translated as CASNQFTAGGNSPLHF.

This chain joins TRBV10-1 and TRBJ1-5; D unclear. The CDR3 spans 19 residues. Germline V gene lookup returns CDR1 WNHNN and CDR2 SYGVQD (reference sequence). V was shortened by 4 bases and J by 0 bases, with 22 bases between the two germline ends. CDR3 bases: TGCGCCAGCAGTGGTGAGGGCCGGGAACCAAGCTATAGCAATCAGCCCCAGCATTTT. This gives the protein CASSGEGREPSYSNQPQHF.

This rearrangement joins TRBV7-9 to TRBJ2-2; tentative D call: TRBD1 (5 bases). The CDR3 consists of 13 residues. Germline CDR1 is SEHNR and CDR2 is FQNEAQ (reference sequence). V lost 6 bases and J lost 5, with 10 bases in between. In nucleotides, the CDR3 is TGTGCCAGCAGATCCCAGGGAACCGGGGAGCTGTTTTTT. It specifies CASRSQGTGELFF. Supplemented by reference TRBV7-9 and TRBJ2-2, the full variable domain reads DTGVSQNPRHKITKRGQNVTFRCDPISEHNRLYWYRQTLGQGPEFLTYFQNEAQLEKSRLLSDRFSAERPKGSFSTLEIQRTEQGDSAMYLCASRSQGTGELFFGEGSRLTVL.

V and J are TRBV3-1 (or the pseudogene TRBV3-2) and TRBJ2-3, with TRBD2 matching over 9 bases. V shed 4 bases, J shed 3 bases, and the junction held 5 bases outside the gene matches. CDR1 and CDR2 from the germline V gene are LGHDT and YNNKEL (reference sequence). CDR3 length equals 15 residues. Written as DNA, the CDR3 is TGTGCCAGCAGCCTGTATAGCGGGAGTACAGATACGCAGTATTTT. Translating it yields CASSLYSGSTDTQYF.